This TCR beta chain was sequenced in a study of T cells expressing NK-cell markers. On the study more broadly: The authors sequenced eight donors, of whom seven were HCMV-seropositive and one was seronegative.

Points from the study as a whole: The leading position in the CD3+CD56-NKG2C+ fraction of a few donors also went to these clonotypes. The share of CD8+ T cells held by dominant NKG2C+ clonotypes was about 1.0-7.5% in 5 or 6 donors.

Germline V CDR1 and CDR2: SGHRS, YFSETQ. The CDR3 runs to 15 residues. 5'RACE template switching built TCR beta cDNA with unique molecular identifiers. Reanalyzing the 5' RACE reads, TCRdb keeps one entry per CDR3 protein, without DNA. The sample holds about 460,000 distinct CDR3 sequences. With respect to this clonotype: The target antigen is unknown.

Source material: blood T cells: a sorted CD56 or NKG2C T cell subset, CD4+ or CD8+ T cells, or bulk PBMC T cells (not recorded which). The sequence was collected from a woman aged 45-60 years in good health. The chain is built from TRBV5-1 and TRBJ1-1; TCRdb gives TRBD1 as the D gene, but with no DNA this cannot be confirmed. CDR3 amino acids: CASSLPGTGATEAFF.